The 22 T cell receptor beta chains below come from one sample, sequenced in a study of Graves' ophthalmopathy and Graves' hyperthyroidism (dated by TCRdb to 2017 to 2018). Sequencing was carried out with an Illumina HiSeq 2000. For repertoire sequencing, TCR beta CDR3 regions were amplified from RNA transcripts. HTBI primers and the Qiagen OneStep RT-PCR kit were used in a first-round RT-PCR, which was followed by a second-round multiplex PCR, size selection and purification. In TCRdb, the public reads were trimmed at Q25 with fastp and aligned with MiXCR, with productive beta chains retained. CDR3 protein sequences are deduplicated, and each keeps its most common genes and DNA. Recorded for this sample are some 350,000 distinct CDR3 sequences; roughly a sixth of them occurred a single time. The biggest ten clones account for roughly 2.3% of the sample. Sequencing used peripheral blood. Receptors originate from an adult woman with stable Graves' hyperthyroidism.

This clonotype came up many times. This chain connects TRBV20-1 to TRBJ1-2; D might be TRBD1 (5 bases). The CDR3 extends over 14 amino acids. The germline CDR1 and CDR2 sequences are DFQATT and SNEGSKA (reference sequence). Trimming shortened V by 6 bases and J by 8 bases, and 22 bases separated the two germline ends. The CDR3 region has the DNA TGCAGTGCCCCGACGGGTGTAGGGGAGGAAGGCTACACCTTC. Amino acid sequence: CSAPTGVGEEGYTF.

This clonotype has a count of ten or more. The V and J genes are TRBV6-2 or TRBV6-3 and TRBJ2-7; possible D gene TRBD2, 5 bases. This CDR3 region has 18 residues. The ends were cut back, 8 bases at V and 0 bases at J, with 26 bases in the middle. Germline V CDR1 and CDR2: MNHEY, SVGEGT. CDR3 bases: TGTGCCAGCGAGGGTAGAGACACCGTGAACTTGTTCTCCTACGAGCAGTACTTC. The encoded protein is CASEGRDTVNLFSYEQYF.

This clonotype was seen repeatedly, ten times or more. V is TRBV5-1 and J is TRBJ1-2; the match to TRBD1 covers 10 bases. Germline V gene lookup returns CDR1 SGHRS and CDR2 YFSETQ. The CDR3 extends over 16 amino acids. V shed 4 bases, J shed 2 bases, and the junction held 8 bases outside the gene matches. The CDR3 DNA follows: TGCGCCAGCAGCCCGCGGCAGGGACAGGGGAACTATGGCTACACCTTC. It yields the protein CASSPRQGQGNYGYTF.

The J gene is TRBJ2-7, the V gene TRBV28; D not certain. From germline, CDR1 is MDHEN and CDR2 SYDVKM. V was cut by 11 bases and J by 4 bases, with 15 bases left in between. This CDR3 region has 12 residues. CDR3 sequence reads: CAGRGDRYEQYV. CDR3 coding DNA: TGTGCCGGCCGCGGAGATCGATACGAGCAGTACGTC.

V usage is TRBV12-3 or TRBV12-4 and J usage is TRBJ1-2, with D maybe TRBD1 (5 bases). Trimming removed 8 bases from V and 2 bases from J, with 9 bases in between. The CDR3 loop spans 12 amino acids. The CDR3 protein is CASRRQNYGYTF. DNA of the CDR3: TGTGCCAGCCGGAGACAGAACTATGGCTACACCTTC.

This clonotype has a handful of counts. V is TRBV29-1 and J is TRBJ2-3; D call uncertain. The CDR3 sequence is 14 residues long. Germline loops: CDR1 SQVTM, CDR2 ANQGSEA. Trimming stripped 6 bases from V and 2 bases from J, with 15 bases between. Written as DNA, the CDR3 is TGCAGCGTGGGGTTCACCTCAGACACAGATACGCAGTATTTT. Translation: CSVGFTSDTDTQYF.

The CDR3: CASSYLSGAQETQYF. The CDR3 DNA reads TGTGCCAGCAGCTACCTCAGCGGGGCCCAAGAGACCCAGTACTTC. This sequence joins TRBV7-9 and TRBJ2-5, with 7 bases matching TRBD2. CDR3 length: 15 amino acids. CDR1 and CDR2 (germline): SEHNR, FQNEAQ (reference sequence). V lost 4 bases and J lost 1; bases outside the gene matches: 6.

This clonotype came up many times. The V call is TRBV28, the J call TRBJ2-7, with 7 bases aligning to TRBD2. V dropped 5 bases and J dropped 7; count of bases not matched to a gene: 17. The CDR3 has 16 amino acids. Germline-derived CDR1 and CDR2 are MDHEN and SYDVKM. The CDR3 protein is CASSLLTGGRALEQYF. In nucleotides, the CDR3 is TGTGCCAGCAGTCTCCTCACCGGGGGGAGGGCGTTAGAGCAGTACTTC.

This clonotype was counted ten times or more. CDR3 sequence: CATSDSHAGGLGEQYF. CDR3 coding DNA: TGTGCCACCAGTGATTCCCACGCAGGGGGCTTGGGGGAGCAGTACTTC. The chain links TRBV24-1 to TRBJ2-7, with 8 bases lining up with TRBD1. This CDR3 region has 16 residues. The J segment lost 7 bases and the V segment lost 2 bases, leaving 12 bases of the junction unmatched. CDR1 is KGHDR, CDR2 SFDVKD, per germline.

In its sample, this clonotype was seen many times. The rearrangement uses TRBV27 and TRBJ1-2; TRBD1 is a possible D gene (5 bases). Between the trimmed V and J ends, which lost 8 bases and 5 bases, there was a span of 18 bases. This CDR3 has 14 amino acids. Per the germline V gene, CDR1 is MNHEY and CDR2 is SMNVEV (reference sequence). The CDR3 region is CASAPTGQHYGYTF. CDR3 coding DNA: TGTGCCAGCGCCCCCACAGGCCAACATTATGGCTACACCTTC.

As to this clonotype: Because the CDR3 is missing its conserved closing phenylalanine or tryptophan, this is likely a read error. V and J are TRBV6-1 and TRBJ2-7; D could derive from TRBD1 or TRBD2 (6 bases each). This CDR3 has 17 amino acids. From germline, CDR1 is MNHNS and CDR2 SASEGT. Trimming stripped 0 bases from V and 4 bases from J, with 19 bases between. Here the CDR3 reads CASSEALRGTPSYEQYS. The CDR3 DNA is TGTGCCAGCAGTGAAGCGCTTCGCGGGACACCTAGTTACGAGCAGTACTCC.

This clonotype was counted ten times or more. This chain links TRBV6-1 with TRBJ2-2, with D hard to call. This CDR3 is built from 13 residues. Trimming took off 3 bases at V and 2 bases at J, with 4 bases between the two ends. Germline CDR1 and CDR2: MNHNS and SASEGT. CDR3 coding DNA: TGTGCCAGCAGTGATCCCAACACCGGGGAGCTGTTTTTT. Translating it yields CASSDPNTGELFF.

The rearrangement links TRBV5-1 to TRBJ2-7, with D hard to call. The ends were cut back, 0 bases at V and 5 bases at J, with 12 bases in the middle. Germline V gene data show CDR1 as SGHRS and CDR2 as YFSETQ. The CDR3 extends over 14 amino acids. The chain's CDR3 is CASSLGAAVHEQYF. The CDR3 DNA sequence: TGCGCCAGCAGCTTGGGGGCGGCCGTCCACGAGCAGTACTTC.

The chain has TRBV5-1 and TRBJ2-7; D unresolved. CDR1 and CDR2 (germline): SGHRS, YFSETQ. Trimming shortened V by 7 bases and J by 2 bases, and 10 bases separated the two germline ends. The CDR3 extends over 12 amino acids. CDR3: CASHKPTYEQYF. CDR3 bases: TGCGCCAGCCATAAGCCCACCTACGAGCAGTACTTC.

The table lists this clonotype with many counts. The CDR3 region has the DNA TGTGCCAGCTCACCGGGCTTCAAAGGGGACATTCAGTACTTC. Protein product: CASSPGFKGDIQYF. This rearrangement joins TRBV18 to TRBJ2-4; TRBD1 is a possible D gene (5 bases). V lost 3 bases, J lost 8 bases, and 14 bases lay in between. The CDR3 has 14 residues. From germline, CDR1 is KGHSH and CDR2 LQKENI.

This clonotype was counted at least ten times. The rearrangement links TRBV6-4 to TRBJ2-2; D gene ambiguous. Per the germline V gene, CDR1 is MRHNA and CDR2 is SNTAGT. The CDR3 is 11 residues long. The V gene lost 4 bases and the J gene lost 7 bases, with 4 bases spanning the gap. The CDR3 bases are TGTGCCAGCAGTGCGTTCGGGGAGCTGTTTTTT. Translating it yields CASSAFGELFF.

The chain carries TRBV6-1 and TRBJ1-5, with D maybe TRBD1 (5 bases). The length of the CDR3 is 15 residues. V was trimmed by 2 bases and J by 1 base, leaving 9 bases between them. In germline, CDR1 is MNHNS, CDR2 SASEGT. The CDR3 DNA follows: TGTGCCAGCAGTGAACGATGGGGGAGCAATCAGCCCCAGCATTTT. This codes for CASSERWGSNQPQHF.

This clonotype has ten or more counts. The genes are TRBV4-3 and TRBJ2-7; tentatively, D is TRBD2 (5 bases). Germline V gene data show CDR1 as LGHNA and CDR2 as YSLEER. V was clipped by 0 bases and J by 1 base, with 7 bases between them. The CDR3 sequence is 14 residues long. CDR3 amino acids: CASSQDRGSYEQYF. Written as DNA, the CDR3 is TGCGCCAGCAGCCAAGATCGCGGGTCCTACGAGCAGTACTTC.

The genes are TRBV10-3 and TRBJ1-5, with D unclear. The CDR3 is 14 residues long. The germline CDR1 and CDR2 sequences are ENHRY and SYGVKD. Trimming removed 2 bases from V and 9 bases from J, with 14 bases in between. The CDR3 reads CAISELQLTSPQHF. For the CDR3, the DNA is TGTGCCATCAGTGAGCTACAGCTTACATCGCCCCAGCATTTT.

This clonotype was detected many times. The chain employs TRBV29-1 and TRBJ2-7; a weak D match, TRBD2 (5 bases). This CDR3 comprises 12 residues. Germline V gene lookup returns CDR1 SQVTM and CDR2 ANQGSEA. V was pared by 7 bases and J by 4 bases, with 14 bases between. CDR3: CSALASRYEQYF. CDR3 sequence (DNA): TGCAGCGCCCTGGCTAGCAGGTACGAGCAGTACTTC.

The sample holds many counts of this clonotype. The V call is TRBV12-5, the J call TRBJ1-2; the D gene is possibly TRBD1 (6 bases). Per the germline V gene, CDR1 is LGHNT and CDR2 is FRNRAP. The CDR3 contains 15 residues. The V and J ends lost 2 bases and 2 bases respectively, with 12 bases between them. CDR3 sequence: CASGLLSGVNYGYTF. As DNA, the CDR3 is TGTGCTAGTGGTTTGCTCTCAGGGGTGAACTATGGCTACACCTTC.

This clonotype appeared many times. The J gene is TRBJ1-1, the V gene TRBV10-2; D is undetermined. V was cut by 7 bases and J by 1 base, with 13 bases left in between. In germline, CDR1 is WSHSY, CDR2 SAAADI. This CDR3 spans 14 amino acids. CDR3 sequence: CASTPGGPNTEAFF. In DNA form, the CDR3 reads TGCGCCAGCACTCCTGGCGGTCCGAACACTGAAGCTTTCTTT.